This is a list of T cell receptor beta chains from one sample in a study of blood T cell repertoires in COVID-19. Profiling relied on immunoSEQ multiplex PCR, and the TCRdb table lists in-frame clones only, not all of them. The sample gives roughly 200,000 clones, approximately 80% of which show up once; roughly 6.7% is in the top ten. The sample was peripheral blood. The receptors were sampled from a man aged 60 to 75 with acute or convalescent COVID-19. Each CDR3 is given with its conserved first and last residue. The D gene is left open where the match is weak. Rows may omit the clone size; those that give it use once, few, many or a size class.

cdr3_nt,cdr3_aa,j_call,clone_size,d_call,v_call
TGTGCCACCAGTGACCTGGCCAGCTACGAGCAGTACTTC,CATSDLASYEQYF,TRBJ2-7,NA,NA,TRBV24-1
TGTGCCAGCAGCGTAGGCGGGGGGTTCACAGATACGCAGTATTTT,CASSVGGGFTDTQYF,TRBJ2-3,NA,TRBD2,TRBV9
TGTGCCAGCAGTGAGTCGGAGACCCAGTACTTC,CASSESETQYF,TRBJ2-5,few,NA,TRBV6-1
TGTGCCAGCAGTTTATCTGTCCAGGGTAGCGAGCAGTTCTTC,CASSLSVQGSEQFF,TRBJ2-1,NA,NA,TRBV27
TGCAGTGCTAGTGGGACTAGCGTCAACAATGAGCAGTTCTTC,CSASGTSVNNEQFF,TRBJ2-1,NA,TRBD2,TRBV20-1
TGTGCCAGCAGTTACGGCGGGGGGGCTGGAGAGACCCAGTACTTC,CASSYGGGAGETQYF,TRBJ2-5,NA,TRBD2,TRBV6-2/TRBV6-3
TGTGCCAGCTCGTCGATGCAGGGCGACTCTGGAAACACCATATATTTT,CASSSMQGDSGNTIYF,TRBJ1-3,few,NA,TRBV18
TGTGCCAGCAGCGCTAGCGGGGGACGCACAGATACGCAGTATTTT,CASSASGGRTDTQYF,TRBJ2-3,NA,TRBD2,TRBV9
TGTGCCAGCAGCTTAGGGATTACAGAGAGCTCTGGAAACACCATATATTTT,CASSLGITESSGNTIYF,TRBJ1-3,NA,NA,TRBV11-2
TGTGCCTGGAACATAGGGGGAACCACCGGGGAGCTGTTTTTT,CAWNIGGTTGELFF,TRBJ2-2,NA,NA,TRBV30
TGTGCCAGCAACCTTCAGAGCGGGGTGGTCTATGGCTACACCTTC,CASNLQSGVVYGYTF,TRBJ1-2,NA,NA,TRBV2
TGCGCCAGCAGTCAATCCCGGTCGGGAAAGGAGAGGATATCCTACGAGCAGTACTTC,CASSQSRSGKERISYEQYF,TRBJ2-7,NA,NA,TRBV23-1
TGTGCCAGCAGCGTAGGGGGCCGTTACAATGAGCAGTTCTTC,CASSVGGRYNEQFF,TRBJ2-1,NA,NA,TRBV9
TGTGCCAGCAGCCAAGATGATCGAGGCATTCCCTCCTACGAGCAGTACTTC,CASSQDDRGIPSYEQYF,TRBJ2-7,NA,NA,TRBV4-2
TGTGCCAGCAGCCCAGACCGCCCCCTAGCGGGAAATTCTGGGGCCAACGTCCTGACTTTC,CASSPDRPLAGNSGANVLTF,TRBJ2-6,NA,TRBD2,TRBV6-6
TGTGCCAGCAGCCCGTATGGGCCCCAAGAGACCCAGTACTTC,CASSPYGPQETQYF,TRBJ2-5,NA,NA,TRBV7-9
TGCGCCAGCAGCCATGACGACAGGGGGCTTTATAGCAATCAGCCCCAGCATTTT,CASSHDDRGLYSNQPQHF,TRBJ1-5,NA,TRBD1,TRBV4-1
TGTGCCAGCAGTCCCGGGGACAGCTCTGGAAACACCATATATTTT,CASSPGDSSGNTIYF,TRBJ1-3,NA,TRBD1,TRBV28
TGTGCCAGTAGTATAGGGGGAGTCTCTGGCTACACCTTC,CASSIGGVSGYTF,TRBJ1-2,NA,NA,TRBV19
TGTGCCAGCGCGGGACAGGGGGGCTATGGCTACACCTTC,CASAGQGGYGYTF,TRBJ1-2,NA,TRBD1,TRBV27
TGTGCCAGACTTCGACAGGGGGCGAATGGCTACACCTTC,CARLRQGANGYTF,TRBJ1-2,NA,TRBD1,TRBV2
TGTGCCAGTAGTACCCGACAGGGGGAGGTAGGAAATGAGCAGTTCTTC,CASSTRQGEVGNEQFF,TRBJ2-1,few,TRBD1,TRBV19
TGTGCCAGCAGCTGGTACAGGGGGACGAACACCGGGGAGCTGTTTTTT,CASSWYRGTNTGELFF,TRBJ2-2,NA,TRBD1,TRBV5-4
TGTGCCAGCAGTTACTCGGGGGTAGCGGGAGGATACGAGCAGTACTTC,CASSYSGVAGGYEQYF,TRBJ2-7,NA,TRBD2,TRBV6-5
TGTGCCAGCAGCTTAGATTTCGCCAGATATTACGAGCAGTACTTC,CASSLDFARYYEQYF,TRBJ2-7,NA,NA,TRBV11-2
TGTGCCAGCAGTTCCGTGAGACAGGGAGCTGGCGAGCAGTACTTC,CASSSVRQGAGEQYF,TRBJ2-7,NA,TRBD1,TRBV11-2